The present T cell receptor (beta chain) was sequenced within a study of cytotoxic CD8 clonotypes in ibrutinib-treated CLL. Using immunoSEQ multiplex PCR, the repertoire was profiled, and TCRdb retains in-frame clones only, with some absent. This table holds thousands of clones, 60% to 75% found once. Study conclusions and caveats: Private clonotypes, not public ones, expanded at ibrutinib response.

This clone appeared once. No antigen is known for it. Trimming cost V 0 bases and J 10 bases, with 13 bases left between them. There are 14 residues in the CDR3. The germline V gene encodes CDR1 LGHNA and CDR2 YNFKEQ. The rearrangement joins TRBV4-2 to TRBJ2-1; D gene uncertain. This specimen consisted of PBMCs, obtained before ibrutinib treatment. This receptor was taken from a human donor with chronic lymphocytic leukemia. The CDR3 is CASSQDNVGSEQFF. CDR3 DNA sequence: TGTGCCAGCAGCCAAGATAATGTAGGTAGCGAGCAGTTCTTC.